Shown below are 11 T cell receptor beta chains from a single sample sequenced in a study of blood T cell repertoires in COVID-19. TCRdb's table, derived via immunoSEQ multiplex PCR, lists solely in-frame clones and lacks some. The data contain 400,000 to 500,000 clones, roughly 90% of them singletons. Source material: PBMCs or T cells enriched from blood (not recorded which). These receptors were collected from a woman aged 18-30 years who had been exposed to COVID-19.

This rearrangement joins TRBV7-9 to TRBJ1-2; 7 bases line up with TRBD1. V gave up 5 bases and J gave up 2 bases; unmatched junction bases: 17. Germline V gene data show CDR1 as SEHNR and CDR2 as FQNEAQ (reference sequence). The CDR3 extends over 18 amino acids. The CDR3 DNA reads TGTGCCAGCAGCCCGGAGTACGGCTTAGGGGGCGACAACTATGGCTACACCTTC. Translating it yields CASSPEYGLGGDNYGYTF. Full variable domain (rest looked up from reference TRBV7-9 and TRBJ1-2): DTGVSQNPRHKITKRGQNVTFRCDPISEHNRLYWYRQTLGQGPEFLTYFQNEAQLEKSRLLSDRFSAERPKGSFSTLEIQRTEQGDSAMYLCASSPEYGLGGDNYGYTFGSGTRLTVV.

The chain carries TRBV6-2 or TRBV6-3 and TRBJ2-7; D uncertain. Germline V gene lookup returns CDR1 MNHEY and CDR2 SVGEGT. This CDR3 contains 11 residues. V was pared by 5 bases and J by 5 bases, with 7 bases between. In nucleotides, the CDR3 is TGTGCCAGCAGTCAATTTGACGAGCAGTACTTC. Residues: CASSQFDEQYF.

The CDR3 reads CASSQGGLAGYEQYF. Here the CDR3 DNA reads TGTGCCAGCAGCCAAGGGGGACTAGCGGGGTACGAGCAGTACTTC. This chain joins TRBV14 and TRBJ2-7, with TRBD2 matching over 13 bases. Germline CDR1 reads SGHDN; CDR2 reads FVKESK. This CDR3 comprises 15 residues. Trimming took 1 base from V and 4 from J; bases not matched to a gene: 1.

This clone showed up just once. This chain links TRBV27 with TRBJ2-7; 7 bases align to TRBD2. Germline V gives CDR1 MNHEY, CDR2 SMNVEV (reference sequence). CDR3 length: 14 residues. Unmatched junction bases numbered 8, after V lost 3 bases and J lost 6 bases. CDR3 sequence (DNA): TGTGCCAGCAGTTTGACGGCTAGCGGCCTCGAGCAGTACTTC. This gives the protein CASSLTASGLEQYF.

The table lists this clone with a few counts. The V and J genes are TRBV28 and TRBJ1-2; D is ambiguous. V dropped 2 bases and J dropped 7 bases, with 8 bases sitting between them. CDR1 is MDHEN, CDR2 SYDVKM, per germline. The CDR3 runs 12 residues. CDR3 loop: CASSLKWAGYTF. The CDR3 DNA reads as TGTGCCAGCAGTTTAAAATGGGCTGGCTACACCTTC.

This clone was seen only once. The CDR3 DNA reads as TGTGCCAGTAGCCTATTCTTCCCGCTGAGGGGGGGCGGCTCAGCTTTCTTT. Translated: CASSLFFPLRGGGSAFF. The rearrangement links TRBV19 to TRBJ1-1, with D possibly being TRBD1 (6 bases). CDR1 is LNHDA, CDR2 SQIVND, per germline (reference sequence). V was cut by 6 bases and J by 10 bases, with 30 bases left in between. The CDR3 has 17 residues. Filled out from reference TRBV19 and TRBJ1-1, the complete variable domain reads DGGITQSPKYLFRKEGQNVTLSCEQNLNHDAMYWYRQDPGQGLRLIYYSQIVNDFQKGDIAEGYSVSREKKESFPLTVTSAQKNPTAFYLCASSLFFPLRGGGSAFFGQGTRLTVV.

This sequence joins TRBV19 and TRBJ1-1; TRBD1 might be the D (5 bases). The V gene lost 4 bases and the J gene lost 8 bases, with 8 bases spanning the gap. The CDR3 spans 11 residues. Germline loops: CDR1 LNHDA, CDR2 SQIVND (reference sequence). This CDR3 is CASSTRGEAFF. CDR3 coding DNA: TGTGCCAGTAGTACGCGGGGGGAAGCTTTCTTT.

Written as DNA, the CDR3 is TGTGCCAGCAGCCACCGGGACAGGGCCTCCTACGAGCAGTACTTC. Translation gives CASSHRDRASYEQYF. This chain uses TRBV21-1 with TRBJ2-7; the listed D gene, TRBD1, was not tested against the DNA. TRBV21-1 counts as a pseudogene. The CDR3 spans 15 residues.

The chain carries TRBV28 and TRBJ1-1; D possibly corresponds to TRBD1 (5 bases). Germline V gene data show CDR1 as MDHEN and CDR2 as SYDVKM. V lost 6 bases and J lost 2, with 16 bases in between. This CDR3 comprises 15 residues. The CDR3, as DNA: TGTGCCAGCAGGTTTGGGGGGGGTCAAAACACTGAAGCTTTCTTT. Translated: CASRFGGGQNTEAFF.

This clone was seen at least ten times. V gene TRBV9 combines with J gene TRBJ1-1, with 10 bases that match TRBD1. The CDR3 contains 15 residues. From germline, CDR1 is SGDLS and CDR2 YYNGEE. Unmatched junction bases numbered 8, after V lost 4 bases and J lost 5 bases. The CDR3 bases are TGTGCCAGCAGCTACTTGACAGGGGGCTGGACTGAAGCTTTCTTT. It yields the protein CASSYLTGGWTEAFF.

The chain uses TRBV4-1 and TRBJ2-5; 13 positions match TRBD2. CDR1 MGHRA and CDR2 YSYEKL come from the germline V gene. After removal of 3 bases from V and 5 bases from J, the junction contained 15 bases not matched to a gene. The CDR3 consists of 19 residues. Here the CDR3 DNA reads TGCGCCAGCAGCCACCCTAGGGGACTAGCGGGGCCCCGGGGGGAGACCCAGTACTTC. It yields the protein CASSHPRGLAGPRGETQYF.